A selection of T cell receptor beta chains follows, all from one sample in a study of cytotoxic CD8 clonotypes in ibrutinib-treated CLL. Sequencing was performed with immunoSEQ multiplex PCR; in TCRdb, only in-frame clones are kept and a portion is missing. The sample has 100,000 to 150,000 clones, over 75% seen once. Source: PBMCs, taken after 24 months of ibrutinib treatment. These receptors all come from a human donor with chronic lymphocytic leukemia. Both conserved end residues are part of each CDR3.

TRBJ2-3 | TRBV12-5 | CASGPQTTELRPDTQYF
TRBJ1-1 | TRBV5-8 | CASSLSTTGWTEAFF
TRBJ2-3 | TRBV5-1 | CASSLGGGYTDTQYF
TRBJ1-5 | TRBV6-1 | CASSEFRGWSNNQPQHF
TRBJ2-3 | TRBV5-1 | CASGSQGGTDTQYF
TRBJ2-7 | TRBV11-3 | CASSRRRGPYEQYF
TRBJ1-3 | TRBV28 | CASSFMGQLFSGNTIYF
TRBJ1-1 | TRBV4-3 | CASSQETGQANTEAFF
TRBJ1-5 | TRBV19 | CASNPGQGHQPQHF
TRBJ1-4 | TRBV5-6 | CASSLQGAQGLREKLFF
TRBJ2-7 | TRBV4-1 | CASSQADRTTYEQYF
TRBJ2-7 | TRBV10-3 | CAIRIDSLFPEQYF
TRBJ2-7 | TRBV19 | CASSMKQGAYEQYF
TRBJ1-1 | TRBV10-3 | CAISGGTEAFF
TRBJ2-7 | TRBV7-6 | CASSLVANQLTYEQYF
TRBJ2-7 | TRBV18 | CASSPEGSGYEQYF